Listed here are 3 T cell receptor beta chains from one sample, sequenced in a study of beta chain features in type 1 diabetes. The investigators reverse transcribed all of the isolated RNA, so they sequenced expressed TCRB transcripts. Method: immunoSEQ multiplex PCR; TCRdb's copy keeps in-frame clones and lacks some. The sample has over 90,000 clones, roughly 28% seen once. No cognate antigen is known for these TCRs. Findings of the study overall: Moderate but significant shortening of TCRB CDR3s was recorded in all four CD4+ subsets from Type 1 diabetes patients.

Source material: central memory CD4+ T cells from blood. Receptors originate from a woman under 30 with type 1 diabetes.

The chain combines TRBV7-9 with TRBJ1-2, with D perhaps TRBD1 (5 bases). With 4 bases removed from V and 6 bases from J, the gap between germline ends came to 15 bases. There are 14 residues in the CDR3. CDR1 is SEHNR and CDR2 is FQNEAQ in the germline V gene (reference sequence). The CDR3 protein is CASSSKGAPHGYTF. DNA for the CDR3: TGTGCCAGCAGCTCTAAAGGGGCCCCCCATGGCTACACCTTC.

This clone came up a few times. The V call is TRBV19, the J call TRBJ1-2; the D is unclear. The ends were cut back, 8 bases at V and 2 bases at J, with 9 bases in the middle. The germline V gene has CDR1 LNHDA and CDR2 SQIVND (reference sequence). This CDR3 is 12 amino acids long. Written as DNA, the CDR3 is TGTGCCAGTTCCCGGGGAAACTATGGCTACACCTTC. Protein product: CASSRGNYGYTF.

The chain uses TRBV27 and TRBJ2-7; maybe TRBD2 (6 bases). This CDR3 has 13 residues. Germline lookup yields CDR1 MNHEY and CDR2 SMNVEV (reference sequence). The V end was cut by 5 bases, the J end by 2 bases, with 10 bases between. The CDR3 DNA is TGTGCCAGCAGTGGAGGAGGGCCCTACGAGCAGTACTTC. This gives the protein CASSGGGPYEQYF.